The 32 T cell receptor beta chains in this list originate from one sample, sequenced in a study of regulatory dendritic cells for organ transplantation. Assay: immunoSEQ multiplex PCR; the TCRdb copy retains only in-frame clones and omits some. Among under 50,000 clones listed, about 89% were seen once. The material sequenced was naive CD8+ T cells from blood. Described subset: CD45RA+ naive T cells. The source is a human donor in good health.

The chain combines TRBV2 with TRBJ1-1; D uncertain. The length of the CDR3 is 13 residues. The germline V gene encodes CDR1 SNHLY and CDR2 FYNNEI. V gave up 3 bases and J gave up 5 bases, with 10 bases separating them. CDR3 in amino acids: CASSEFRITEAFF. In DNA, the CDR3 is TGTGCCAGCAGTGAGTTTCGCATAACTGAAGCTTTCTTT.

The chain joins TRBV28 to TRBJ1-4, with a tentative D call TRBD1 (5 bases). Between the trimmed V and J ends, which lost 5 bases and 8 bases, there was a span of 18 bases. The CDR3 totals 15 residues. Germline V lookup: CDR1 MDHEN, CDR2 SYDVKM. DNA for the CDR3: TGTGCCAGCAGTGGGACGATCCCTCAAGCGGAAAAACTGTTTTTT. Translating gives CASSGTIPQAEKLFF. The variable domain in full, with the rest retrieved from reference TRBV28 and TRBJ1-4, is DVKVTQSSRYLVKRTGEKVFLECVQDMDHENMFWYRQDPGLGLRLIYFSYDVKMKEKGDIPEGYSVSREKKERFSLILESASTNQTSMYLCASSGTIPQAEKLFFGSGTQLSVL.

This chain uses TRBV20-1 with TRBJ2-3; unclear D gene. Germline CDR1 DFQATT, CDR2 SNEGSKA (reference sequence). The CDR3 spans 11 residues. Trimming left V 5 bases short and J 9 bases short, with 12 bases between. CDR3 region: CSAGSAPTQYF. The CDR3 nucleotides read TGCAGTGCTGGGTCGGCCCCCACGCAGTATTTT.

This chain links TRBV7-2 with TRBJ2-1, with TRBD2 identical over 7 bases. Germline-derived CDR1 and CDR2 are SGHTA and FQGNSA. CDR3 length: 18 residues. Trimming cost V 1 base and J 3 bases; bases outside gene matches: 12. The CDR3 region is CASSLEVIGLAVYNEQFF. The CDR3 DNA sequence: TGTGCCAGCAGCTTAGAAGTGATCGGGCTAGCGGTCTACAATGAGCAGTTCTTC.

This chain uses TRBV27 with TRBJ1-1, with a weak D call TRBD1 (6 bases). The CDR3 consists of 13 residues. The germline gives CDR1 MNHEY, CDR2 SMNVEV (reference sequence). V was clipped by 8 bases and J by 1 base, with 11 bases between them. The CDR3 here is CASVGQSNTEAFF. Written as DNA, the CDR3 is TGTGCCAGCGTAGGACAGTCGAACACTGAAGCTTTCTTT.

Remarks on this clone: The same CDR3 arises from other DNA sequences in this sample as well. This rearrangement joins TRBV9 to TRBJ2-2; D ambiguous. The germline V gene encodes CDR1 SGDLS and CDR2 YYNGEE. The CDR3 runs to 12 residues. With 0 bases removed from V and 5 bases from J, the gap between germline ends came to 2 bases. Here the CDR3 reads CASSVGTGELFF. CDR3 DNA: TGTGCCAGCAGCGTAGGTACCGGGGAGCTGTTTTTT.

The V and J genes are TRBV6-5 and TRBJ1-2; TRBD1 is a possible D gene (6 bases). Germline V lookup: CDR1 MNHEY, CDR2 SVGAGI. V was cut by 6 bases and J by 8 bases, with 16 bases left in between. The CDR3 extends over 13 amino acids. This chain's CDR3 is CASRGALVRGYTF. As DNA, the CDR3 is TGTGCCAGCAGGGGGGCCTTAGTGCGGGGCTACACCTTC.

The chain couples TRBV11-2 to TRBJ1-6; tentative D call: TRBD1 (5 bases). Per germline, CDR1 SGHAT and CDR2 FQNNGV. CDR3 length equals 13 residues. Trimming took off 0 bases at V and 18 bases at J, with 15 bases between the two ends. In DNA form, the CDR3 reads TGTGCCAGCAGCTTAGATCTTGGGACGGTGCCCCACTTT. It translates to CASSLDLGTVPHF.

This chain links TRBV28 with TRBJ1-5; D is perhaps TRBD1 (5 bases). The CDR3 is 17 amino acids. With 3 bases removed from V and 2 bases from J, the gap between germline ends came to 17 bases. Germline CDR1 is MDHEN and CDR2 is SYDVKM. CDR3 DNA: TGTGCCAGCAGTTTGGGGGTTACACAAGAAGGCAATCAGCCCCAGCATTTT. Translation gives CASSLGVTQEGNQPQHF.

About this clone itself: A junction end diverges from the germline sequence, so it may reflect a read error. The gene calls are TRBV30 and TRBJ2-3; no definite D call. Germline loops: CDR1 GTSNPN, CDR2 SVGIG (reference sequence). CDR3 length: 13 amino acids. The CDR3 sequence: CARSVLGPDTQYF. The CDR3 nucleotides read TGTGCCCGGAGTGTACTCGGGCCAGATACGCAGTATTTT.

CDR3 nucleotide sequence: TGTGCCAGCAGCCAAGATATGGCCTCTCCGGGGTTCTCTGAAGCTTTCTTT. Protein sequence: CASSQDMASPGFSEAFF. The chain has TRBV4-2 and TRBJ1-1; no clear D. V was trimmed by 0 bases and J by 6 bases, leaving 20 bases between them. The CDR3 runs 17 residues. CDR1 and CDR2 from the germline V gene are LGHNA and YNFKEQ.

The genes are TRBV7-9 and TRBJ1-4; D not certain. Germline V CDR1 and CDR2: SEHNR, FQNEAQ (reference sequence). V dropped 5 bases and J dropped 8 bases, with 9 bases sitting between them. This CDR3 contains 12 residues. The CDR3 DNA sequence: TGTGCCAGCAGCCCAGCCTTAGAAAAACTGTTTTTT. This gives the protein CASSPALEKLFF.

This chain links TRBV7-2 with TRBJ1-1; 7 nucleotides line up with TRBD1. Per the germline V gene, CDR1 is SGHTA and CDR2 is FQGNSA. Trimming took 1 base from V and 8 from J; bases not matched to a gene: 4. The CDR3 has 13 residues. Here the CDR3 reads CASSLVTGAEAFF. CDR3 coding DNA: TGTGCCAGCAGCTTAGTTACAGGGGCCGAAGCTTTCTTT.

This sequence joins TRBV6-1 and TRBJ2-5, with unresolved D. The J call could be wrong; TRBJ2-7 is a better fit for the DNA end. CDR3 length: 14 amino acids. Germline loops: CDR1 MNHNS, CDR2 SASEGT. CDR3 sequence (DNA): TGTGCCAGCAGTGAAGACGGCGCGACCTACGAGCAGTACTTC. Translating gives CASSEDGATYEQYF.

The DNA of the CDR3 is TGTGCCACCACCAAGGACCTATCAGGATACGAGCAGTACTTC. The encoded protein is CATTKDLSGYEQYF. The chain is built from TRBV15 and TRBJ2-7; D ambiguous. The V end lost 7 bases, the J end lost 4 bases, and 17 bases lay between the germline ends. Germline CDR1 and CDR2: LNHNV and YYDKDF (reference sequence). The CDR3 runs to 14 residues.

CDR3 region: CASSLTGELFF. Here the CDR3 DNA reads TGTGCCAGCAGTTTAACCGGGGAGCTGTTTTTT. This chain connects TRBV27 to TRBJ2-2; D gene uncertain. The CDR3 is 11 residues long. The germline V and J ends were trimmed by 2 bases and 5 bases, with 0 bases remaining between them. Germline loops: CDR1 MNHEY, CDR2 SMNVEV (reference sequence).

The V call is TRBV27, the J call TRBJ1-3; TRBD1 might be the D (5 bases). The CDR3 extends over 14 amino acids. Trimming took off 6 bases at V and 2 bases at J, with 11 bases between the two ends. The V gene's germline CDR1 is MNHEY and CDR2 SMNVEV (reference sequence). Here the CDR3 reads CASRGVSPGNTIYF. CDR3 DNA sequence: TGTGCCAGCAGGGGGGTCAGCCCTGGAAACACCATATATTTT.

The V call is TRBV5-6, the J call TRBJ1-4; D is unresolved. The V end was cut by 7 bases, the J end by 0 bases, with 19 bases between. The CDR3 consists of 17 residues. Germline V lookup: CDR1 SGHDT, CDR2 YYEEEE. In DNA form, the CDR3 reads TGTGCCAGCCAGCGTCAAAGAGTAGCCGCAACTAATGAAAAACTGTTTTTT. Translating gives CASQRQRVAATNEKLFF.

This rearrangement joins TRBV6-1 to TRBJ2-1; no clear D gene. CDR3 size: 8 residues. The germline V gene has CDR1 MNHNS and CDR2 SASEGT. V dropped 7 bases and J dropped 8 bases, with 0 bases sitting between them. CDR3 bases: TGTGCCAGCAATGAGCAGTTCTTC. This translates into CASNEQFF.

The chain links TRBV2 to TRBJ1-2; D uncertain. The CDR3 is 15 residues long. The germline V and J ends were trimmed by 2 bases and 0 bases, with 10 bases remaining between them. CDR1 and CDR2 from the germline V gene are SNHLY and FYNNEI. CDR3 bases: TGTGCCAGCAGTGAATGGGTAGGGACTAACTATGGCTACACCTTC. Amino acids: CASSEWVGTNYGYTF.

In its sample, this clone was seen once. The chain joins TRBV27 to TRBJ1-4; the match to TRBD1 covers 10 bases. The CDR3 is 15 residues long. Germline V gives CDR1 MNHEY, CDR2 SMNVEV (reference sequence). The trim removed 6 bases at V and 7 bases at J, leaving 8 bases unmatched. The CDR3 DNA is TGTGCCAGCAGAGATCCGGGACAGGGGATTGAAAAACTGTTTTTT. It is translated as CASRDPGQGIEKLFF.

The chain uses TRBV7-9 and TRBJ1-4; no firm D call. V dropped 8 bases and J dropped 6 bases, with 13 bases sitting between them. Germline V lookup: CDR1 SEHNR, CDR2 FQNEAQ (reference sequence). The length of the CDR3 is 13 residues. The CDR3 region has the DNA TGTGCCAGCGCTCTTGGATACGATGAAAAACTGTTTTTT. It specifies CASALGYDEKLFF.

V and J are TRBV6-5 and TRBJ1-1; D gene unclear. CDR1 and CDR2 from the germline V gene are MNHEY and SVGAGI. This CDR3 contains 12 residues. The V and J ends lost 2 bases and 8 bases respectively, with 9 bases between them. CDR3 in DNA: TGTGCCAGCAGTTACCTGGCAGGAGAAGCTTTCTTT. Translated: CASSYLAGEAFF.

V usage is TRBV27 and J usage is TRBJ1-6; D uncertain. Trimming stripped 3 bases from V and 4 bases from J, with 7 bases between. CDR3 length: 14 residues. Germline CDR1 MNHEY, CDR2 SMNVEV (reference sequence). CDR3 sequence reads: CASSFVGYNSPLHF. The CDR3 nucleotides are TGTGCCAGCAGTTTCGTGGGGTATAATTCACCCCTCCACTTT.

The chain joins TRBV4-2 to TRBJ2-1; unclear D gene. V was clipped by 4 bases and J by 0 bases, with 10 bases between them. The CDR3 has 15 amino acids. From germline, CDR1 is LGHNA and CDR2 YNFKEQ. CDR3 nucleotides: TGTGCCAGCAGCCGATCCACGAGCTCCTACAATGAGCAGTTCTTC. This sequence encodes CASSRSTSSYNEQFF.

CDR3 amino acids: CASSQSSGGVYEQYF. CDR3 bases: TGTGCCAGCAGCCAATCTAGCGGGGGCGTTTACGAGCAGTACTTC. The rearrangement links TRBV4-2 to TRBJ2-7, with 10 bases that match TRBD2. J was trimmed by 4 bases and V by 2 bases; bases with no gene match: 5. The length of the CDR3 is 15 residues. Germline V lookup: CDR1 LGHNA, CDR2 YNFKEQ.

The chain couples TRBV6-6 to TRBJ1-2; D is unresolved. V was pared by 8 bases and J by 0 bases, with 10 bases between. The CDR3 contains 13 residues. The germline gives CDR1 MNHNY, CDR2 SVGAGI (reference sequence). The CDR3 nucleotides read TGTGCCAGCTTGTACAGTGCTAACTATGGCTACACCTTC. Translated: CASLYSANYGYTF.

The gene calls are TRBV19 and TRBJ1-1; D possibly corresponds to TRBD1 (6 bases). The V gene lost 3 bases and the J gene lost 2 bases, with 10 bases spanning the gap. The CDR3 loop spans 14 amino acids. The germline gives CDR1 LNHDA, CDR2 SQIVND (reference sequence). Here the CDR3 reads CASSISGANTEAFF. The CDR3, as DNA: TGTGCCAGTAGTATTTCGGGGGCAAACACTGAAGCTTTCTTT. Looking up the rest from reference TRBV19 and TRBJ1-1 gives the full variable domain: DGGITQSPKYLFRKEGQNVTLSCEQNLNHDAMYWYRQDPGQGLRLIYYSQIVNDFQKGDIAEGYSVSREKKESFPLTVTSAQKNPTAFYLCASSISGANTEAFFGQGTRLTVV.

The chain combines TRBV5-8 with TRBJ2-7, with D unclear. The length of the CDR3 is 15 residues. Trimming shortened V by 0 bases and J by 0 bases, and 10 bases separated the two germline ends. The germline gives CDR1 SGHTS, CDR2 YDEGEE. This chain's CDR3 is CASSLGVGRSYEQYF. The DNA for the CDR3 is TGTGCCAGCAGCTTGGGCGTCGGGCGCTCCTACGAGCAGTACTTC.

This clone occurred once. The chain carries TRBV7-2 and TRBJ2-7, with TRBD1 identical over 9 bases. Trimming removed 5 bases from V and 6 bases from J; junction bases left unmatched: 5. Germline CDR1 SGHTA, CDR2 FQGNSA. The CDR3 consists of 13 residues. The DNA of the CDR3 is TGTGCCAGCAGCCGCGTGACAGGGGGCGAGCAGTACTTC. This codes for CASSRVTGGEQYF.

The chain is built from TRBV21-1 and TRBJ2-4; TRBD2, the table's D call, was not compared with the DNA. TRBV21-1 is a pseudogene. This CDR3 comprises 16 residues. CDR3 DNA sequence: TGTGCCTTCCGACTAGCGGGTCTTTTAGCCAAAAACATTCAGTACTTC. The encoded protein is CAFRLAGLLAKNIQYF.

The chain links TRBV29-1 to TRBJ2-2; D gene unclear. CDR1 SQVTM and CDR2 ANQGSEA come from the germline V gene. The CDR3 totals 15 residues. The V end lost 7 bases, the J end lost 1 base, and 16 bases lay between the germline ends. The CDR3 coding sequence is TGCAGCGGCCGATCTCCAGAAGTGAACACCGGGGAGCTGTTTTTT. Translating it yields CSGRSPEVNTGELFF.